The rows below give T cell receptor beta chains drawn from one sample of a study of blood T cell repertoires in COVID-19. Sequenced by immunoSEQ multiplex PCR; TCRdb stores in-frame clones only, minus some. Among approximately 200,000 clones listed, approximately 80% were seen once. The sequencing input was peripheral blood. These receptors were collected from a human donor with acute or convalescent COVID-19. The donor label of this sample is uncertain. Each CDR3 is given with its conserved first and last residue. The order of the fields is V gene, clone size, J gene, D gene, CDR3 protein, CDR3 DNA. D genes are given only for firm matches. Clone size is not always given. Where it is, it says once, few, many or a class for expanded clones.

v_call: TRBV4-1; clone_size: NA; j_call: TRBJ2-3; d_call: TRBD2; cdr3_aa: CASSQFSSGSRTDTQYF; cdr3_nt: TGCGCCAGCAGCCAATTCTCTAGCGGGAGCCGCACAGATACGCAGTATTTT
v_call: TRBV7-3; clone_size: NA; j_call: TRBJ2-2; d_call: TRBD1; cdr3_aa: CASSSTGKNTGELFF; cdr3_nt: TGTGCCAGCAGCTCGACAGGGAAGAACACCGGGGAGCTGTTTTTT
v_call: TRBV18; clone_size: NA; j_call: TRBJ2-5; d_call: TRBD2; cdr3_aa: CASSPPPLAGAETQYF; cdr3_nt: TGTGCCAGCTCACCACCGCCGCTAGCGGGAGCAGAGACCCAGTACTTC
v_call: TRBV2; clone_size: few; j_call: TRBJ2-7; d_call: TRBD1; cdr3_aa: CASSVQGAYEQYF; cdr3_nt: TGTGCCAGCAGTGTACAGGGGGCCTACGAGCAGTACTTC
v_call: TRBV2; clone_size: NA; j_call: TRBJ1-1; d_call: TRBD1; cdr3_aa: CASIPGQVNTEAFF; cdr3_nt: TGTGCCAGCATTCCGGGACAGGTTAACACTGAAGCTTTCTTT
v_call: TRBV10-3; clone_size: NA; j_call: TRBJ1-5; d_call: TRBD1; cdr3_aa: CAIRTTGNGNQPQHF; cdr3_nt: TGTGCCATCAGGACGACAGGGAACGGCAATCAGCCCCAGCATTTT
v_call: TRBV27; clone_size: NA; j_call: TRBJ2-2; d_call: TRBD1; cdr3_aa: CASSRGQGGTGELFF; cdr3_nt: TGTGCCAGCAGTAGGGGACAGGGAGGGACCGGGGAGCTGTTTTTT
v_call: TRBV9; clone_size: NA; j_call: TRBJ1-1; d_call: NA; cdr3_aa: CASSVGLYRVENTEAFF; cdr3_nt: TGTGCCAGCAGCGTAGGCCTTTACAGGGTGGAGAACACTGAAGCTTTCTTT
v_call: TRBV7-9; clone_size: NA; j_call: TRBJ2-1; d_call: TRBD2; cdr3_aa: CAGSRTSGMNEQFF; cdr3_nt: TGTGCCGGTTCCCGGACTAGCGGGATGAATGAGCAGTTCTTC
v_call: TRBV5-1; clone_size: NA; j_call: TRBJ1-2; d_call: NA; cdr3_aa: CASSPGQWARDGYTF; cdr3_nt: TGCGCCAGCAGCCCCGGACAGTGGGCCCGGGATGGCTACACCTTC
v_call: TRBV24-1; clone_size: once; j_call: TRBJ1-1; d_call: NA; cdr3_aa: CATSQRGGGNTEAFF; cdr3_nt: TGTGCCACCAGCCAACGAGGGGGGGGGAACACTGAAGCTTTCTTT
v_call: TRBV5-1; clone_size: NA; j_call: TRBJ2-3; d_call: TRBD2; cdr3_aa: CASHLAGSTDTQYF; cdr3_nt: TGCGCCAGCCACTTAGCGGGTAGCACAGATACGCAGTATTTT
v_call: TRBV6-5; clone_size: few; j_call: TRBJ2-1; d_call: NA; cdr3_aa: CASSQSGYTQFF; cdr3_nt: TGTGCCAGCAGCCAGAGCGGGTATACTCAGTTCTTC
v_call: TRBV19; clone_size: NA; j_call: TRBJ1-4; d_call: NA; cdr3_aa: CASRPTAGRREKLFF; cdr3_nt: TGTGCCAGTAGGCCGACGGCGGGACGCCGGGAAAAACTGTTTTTT